Below, one T cell receptor beta chain is given with its context. Some clones are missing from TCRdb's copy, which holds only in-frame ones; the method was immunoSEQ multiplex PCR. The sample yields approximately 350,000 clones, 89% seen once. This specimen belongs to a study of blood T cell repertoires in COVID-19. Whole-study context: COVID-19 samples collected from the United States, Italy and Spain covered acute and convalescent phases.

This CDR3 is 13 amino acids long. The germline CDR1 and CDR2 sequences are LNHDA and SQIVND (reference sequence). The V and J ends lost 6 bases and 2 bases respectively, with 10 bases between them. The sequenced material came from peripheral blood. The genes are TRBV19 and TRBJ2-5; possible D gene TRBD1, 6 bases. The receptor was derived from a man between 40 and 49 years old with acute or convalescent COVID-19. CDR3 residues: CASRSTGQETQYF. The DNA for the CDR3 is TGTGCCAGTAGGTCCACAGGGCAAGAGACCCAGTACTTC.